A selection of T cell receptor beta chains follows, all from one sample in a study of blood T cell repertoires in COVID-19. Sequencing used immunoSEQ multiplex PCR; TCRdb keeps in-frame clones, though not all of them. The sample lists about 210,000 clones, roughly four fifths occurring once. The sample comprised PBMCs or T cells enriched from blood (not recorded which). The receptors come from a man between 40 and 49 years old who had recovered from COVID-19. The CDR3 runs from the conserved cysteine through the conserved F or W. The D gene is left open where the match is weak. The size entry is marked missing in some rows and otherwise reads once, few, many or a size class.

DNA	CDR3	size	V	J	D
TGTGCCACCAGTGATTGGCGGGAGCAGTTCTTC	CATSDWREQFF	few	TRBV24-1	TRBJ2-1	NA
TGTGCCAGCAGAACGCGCGGACAGGGCAAGCTGTTTTTT	CASRTRGQGKLFF	NA	TRBV27	TRBJ2-2	TRBD1
TGCGCCAGCAGCTTGGTCCCCTTCCAAGAGACCCAGTACTTC	CASSLVPFQETQYF	NA	TRBV5-1	TRBJ2-5	NA
TGTGCCAGCAGGACCCTGGGACAGGGGAACACTGAAGCTTTCTTT	CASRTLGQGNTEAFF	many	TRBV2	TRBJ1-1	TRBD1
TGTGCCAGCAGTGAGGAGACTTTTAATGGCTACACCTTC	CASSEETFNGYTF	NA	TRBV2	TRBJ1-2	NA
TGCGCCAGCAGCCGCGGACAGGACACCTACAATGAGCAGTTCTTC	CASSRGQDTYNEQFF	NA	TRBV4-1	TRBJ2-1	TRBD1
TGCGCCAGCAGCTTGGTACAGGGGGCAACCGGGGAGCTGTTTTTT	CASSLVQGATGELFF	NA	TRBV5-1	TRBJ2-2	TRBD1
TGTGCCAGCAGCTTAGATCCTAGCGGGGGGGAGACCCAGTACTTC	CASSLDPSGGETQYF	NA	TRBV7-6	TRBJ2-5	TRBD2
TGTGCCAGCAGCTTGGTTGGGGCCTCCTACAATGAGCAGTTCTTC	CASSLVGASYNEQFF	few	TRBV5-4	TRBJ2-1	NA
TGTGCCAGCAGTTACTACAGGGAGCTTAACTATGGCTACACCTTC	CASSYYRELNYGYTF	NA	TRBV6-5	TRBJ1-2	NA
TGTGCCAGTAGCCGGGACACCTTAAACTATGGCTACACCTTC	CASSRDTLNYGYTF	NA	TRBV19	TRBJ1-2	NA
TGCGCCAGCAGTTATGGACAGGAGGCGAATACCTACAATGAGCAGTTCTTC	CASSYGQEANTYNEQFF	NA	TRBV10-2	TRBJ2-1	TRBD1
TGTGCCAGTAGTATCGGCGGACAGGTCTCTGGAGATGTCCTGTTTTTT	CASSIGGQVSGDVLFF	NA	TRBV19	TRBJ1-4	TRBD1
TGTGCCAGCAGCTTACTCGGGAGAATGAACACTGAAGCTTTCTTT	CASSLLGRMNTEAFF	NA	TRBV7-3	TRBJ1-1	NA
TGTGCCAGCAGCCAAGCTCGGACAGATAACACTGAAGCTTTCTTT	CASSQARTDNTEAFF	NA	TRBV14	TRBJ1-1	NA
TGTGCCAGCAGTCACCCCGGGACAGGGGGATACGAGCAGTACTTC	CASSHPGTGGYEQYF	NA	TRBV2	TRBJ2-7	TRBD1
TGTGCCAGCAGTGGGTTGGGGGCTGGGGAGACCCAGTACTTC	CASSGLGAGETQYF	NA	TRBV25-1	TRBJ2-5	NA
TGCGCCAGCAGCTTGCAGGGTCCGTGGACTGAAGCTTTCTTT	CASSLQGPWTEAFF	NA	TRBV5-1	TRBJ1-1	NA
TGTGCCAGCAGCTCCACCCCTACCACTGAAGCTTTCTTT	CASSSTPTTEAFF	NA	TRBV7-9	TRBJ1-1	NA
TGTGCCAGCAGCTTGTCTCTTGTGACAGCCCTCAATCAGCCCCAGCATTTT	CASSLSLVTALNQPQHF	NA	TRBV5-6	TRBJ1-5	NA
TGCGCCAGCAGCTTGGATGCTAGCGGGGTGCGGACCCAGTACTTC	CASSLDASGVRTQYF	NA	TRBV5-1	TRBJ2-5	TRBD2
TGTGCCAGCTCACCTCGACAGGGGGATGGCTACACCTTC	CASSPRQGDGYTF	once	TRBV18	TRBJ1-2	TRBD1
TGCGCCAGCAGCCGGGGGGAACAGGTATTCTACGAGCAGTACTTC	CASSRGEQVFYEQYF	NA	TRBV5-1	TRBJ2-7	TRBD2
TGTGCCATCAAATTTCGGGGGGCCGAAGATACGCAGTATTTT	CAIKFRGAEDTQYF	few	TRBV10-3	TRBJ2-3	NA
TGTGCCAGCAGCTTCCGGGACAGGGATGAAAAACTGTTTTTT	CASSFRDRDEKLFF	NA	TRBV5-6	TRBJ1-4	TRBD1
TGTGCCAGCAGTTTTAAGGGAAGGGGGAATTCACCCCTCCACTTT	CASSFKGRGNSPLHF	NA	TRBV27	TRBJ1-6	NA
TGTGCCAGCAGCGCCGGAGACAGATACGAGCAGTACTTC	CASSAGDRYEQYF	NA	TRBV3-1/TRBV3-2	TRBJ2-7	NA
TGCGCCAGCAGCTTGGGAGGCGGGGGGCTCGTCAATGAGCAGTTCTTC	CASSLGGGGLVNEQFF	NA	TRBV5-1	TRBJ2-1	TRBD2
TGTGCCAGCAGCCTCCAAGGGGGCACGACGGATACGCAGTATTTT	CASSLQGGTTDTQYF	NA	TRBV7-9	TRBJ2-3	TRBD1
TGCGCCAGCAGCCCCACAAAAAACTATGGCTACACCTTC	CASSPTKNYGYTF	few	TRBV5-1	TRBJ1-2	NA
TGTGCCAGCATCCCCGGCAGGGGGCTAGGTCAGCCCCAGCATTTT	CASIPGRGLGQPQHF	NA	TRBV2	TRBJ1-5	TRBD1
TGTGCCAGCGGTGGGGCAAATCAGCCCCAGCATTTT	CASGGANQPQHF	NA	TRBV2	TRBJ1-5	NA
TGTGCCAGTAGTCCGAGGGGGACTAGCGGGAGCGGGGAGACCCAGTACTTC	CASSPRGTSGSGETQYF	NA	TRBV19	TRBJ2-5	TRBD2
TGTGCCAGCATAGGTCAGGGGCTTTTGAACACTGAAGCTTTCTTT	CASIGQGLLNTEAFF	NA	TRBV6-5	TRBJ1-1	NA
TGTGCCAGTAGTCCCCGGTGGGCGAGCTCTGGAAACACCATATATTTT	CASSPRWASSGNTIYF	NA	TRBV19	TRBJ1-3	NA
TGTGCCAGCAGCCTTAAGATGGAGACTGAAGCTTTCTTT	CASSLKMETEAFF	NA	TRBV6-4	TRBJ1-1	NA
TGTGCCAGCAGCTTAGACTCAGGGAGGAATGAGCAGTTCTTC	CASSLDSGRNEQFF	NA	TRBV7-9	TRBJ2-1	NA
TGCGCCAGCAGCTTGGATCCGACTAACACAGATACGCAGTATTTT	CASSLDPTNTDTQYF	NA	TRBV5-1	TRBJ2-3	NA
TGTGCCAGCAGGGCAGGGGGCAACAATGAGCAGTTCTTC	CASRAGGNNEQFF	NA	TRBV2	TRBJ2-1	TRBD1
TGTGCCAGCTCACCAGTCTCCTCGGACGAGCAGTACTTC	CASSPVSSDEQYF	NA	TRBV18	TRBJ2-7	NA